The entry below describes one T cell receptor (beta chain). The sample belongs to a study of blood T cell repertoires in COVID-19. Participants came from about 24 US areas, aged about 18 to 95 years. Participants had their cohort set by participant-reported clinical history. TCRdb's copy holds only in-frame clones and misses some; the assay was immunoSEQ multiplex PCR. Found here are 210,000 or so clones, less than 85% of them singletons; the top ten hold 1.8%. CDR3 size: 19 residues. Germline assignment: CDR1 MNHEY and CDR2 SVGEGT. The V and J ends lost 6 bases and 2 bases, in that order; junction bases with no gene match: 18.

The rearrangement links TRBV6-2 or TRBV6-3 to TRBJ2-5; TRBD2 matches 10 bases. The specimen sequenced was PBMCs or T cells enriched from blood (not recorded which). This receptor was identified in a man in his 60s who had recovered from COVID-19. CDR3 sequence (DNA): TGTGCCAGCAGCGACGCGCTAGCGGGGGCCCAAGGCCAACAAGAGACCCAGTACTTC. Translated, it gives CASSDALAGAQGQQETQYF.